Presented here are 5 T cell receptor beta chains from one specimen sequenced in a study of shared clonotypes between healthy human individuals. The method was immunoSEQ multiplex PCR; TCRdb's version includes in-frame clones alone and lacks a portion of them. This sample carries about 1.9 million clones, over 85% of them seen once, and the ten largest clones take approximately 1.6%. The naive CD8 population came from CD45RO-negative cells selected for CCR7, without terminally differentiated effector memory CD45RA+ cells. Sequencing was done on a sample of naive CD8+ T cells from PBMCs. Receptors originate from a young man in good health. Some clones in this sample may be carry-over from other donors' samples.

About this clone: Other DNA sequences in this specimen translate into the identical CDR3. The chain has TRBV27 and TRBJ2-7; TRBD1 agrees at 9 bases. CDR3 length equals 13 residues. J gave up 6 bases and V 3 bases, and 3 bases lay outside the gene matches. Germline V CDR1 and CDR2: MNHEY, SMNVEV (reference sequence). CDR3 sequence (DNA): TGTGCCAGCAGTTTGGGGACAGGGCGCGAGCAGTACTTC. As protein: CASSLGTGREQYF.

About this clone: Other DNA sequences in the sample encode the same CDR3. This chain uses TRBV27 with TRBJ1-2; D remains unclear. From germline, CDR1 is MNHEY and CDR2 SMNVEV (reference sequence). Trimming shortened V by 0 bases and J by 2 bases, and 7 bases separated the two germline ends. The CDR3 is made up of 14 amino acids. This CDR3 is CASSLSGSNYGYTF. CDR3 coding DNA: TGTGCCAGCAGTTTATCAGGGTCCAACTATGGCTACACCTTC.

This chain connects TRBV6-1 to TRBJ1-2, with 10 bases fitting TRBD1. The germline gives CDR1 MNHNS, CDR2 SASEGT. Unmatched junction bases numbered 6, after V lost 6 bases and J lost 5 bases. The CDR3 is 14 residues long. CDR3 protein: CASSYGTGAYGYTF. DNA of the CDR3: TGTGCCAGCAGCTATGGGACAGGGGCTTATGGCTACACCTTC.

Details on this clone: Other DNA sequences in this specimen translate into the identical CDR3. V gene TRBV5-6 combines with J gene TRBJ2-7; D is unresolved. V gave up 0 bases and J gave up 3 bases, with 7 bases separating them. The CDR3 covers 13 residues. Germline CDR1 is SGHDT and CDR2 is YYEEEE. For the CDR3, the DNA is TGTGCCAGCAGCTTGGGGCGGAGCTACGAGCAGTACTTC. It specifies CASSLGRSYEQYF.

V is TRBV28 and J is TRBJ2-7; tentative D call: TRBD2 (6 bases). Trimming shortened V by 5 bases and J by 3 bases, and 14 bases separated the two germline ends. From germline, CDR1 is MDHEN and CDR2 SYDVKM. The length of the CDR3 is 14 residues. CDR3 region: CASSQLTGDYEQYF. DNA for the CDR3: TGTGCCAGCAGTCAACTTACGGGGGACTACGAGCAGTACTTC.